Shown below are 3 T cell receptor beta chains from a single sample sequenced in a study of Ad26.COV2.S vaccination and SARS-CoV-2 variants. Sample treatment: around 19 received Ad26.COV2.S at low or high dose, single or two shots; about 5 received placebo; per-sample allocation not given. Vaccine and placebo recipients were sampled on day 63 after the first injection. Data came from immunoSEQ multiplex PCR; TCRdb stores just in-frame clones and leaves some out. The table has over 300,000 clones, roughly 85% seen once. Sample: peripheral blood, taken in a trial of Ad26.COV2.S vaccine versus placebo. The origin of the receptors is a person aged 18-65 years who received the Ad26.COV2.S COVID-19 vaccine or a placebo.

V is TRBV6-1 and J is TRBJ1-2, with 8 bases lining up with TRBD1. CDR1 and CDR2 from the germline V gene are MNHNS and SASEGT. V lost 2 bases, J lost 8 bases, and 4 bases stayed unmatched. This CDR3 region has 13 residues. In DNA, the CDR3 is TGTGCCAGCAGTGAATACAGGGGGGCCGGCTACACCTTC. Residues: CASSEYRGAGYTF.

This clone was recorded once. An end of the junction does not agree with germline; a read error may underlie this. This rearrangement joins TRBV28 to TRBJ2-6; D is undetermined. The CDR3 contains 18 residues. Germline V gene data show CDR1 as MDHEN and CDR2 as SYDVKM. The CDR3 loop reads CASSSGGVTVSGANVLTF. CDR3 nucleotide sequence: TGTGCCAGCAGTTCGGGTGGCGTTACCGTCTCTGGCGCCAACGTCCTGACTTTC. Using reference TRBV28 and TRBJ2-6 for the parts outside the CDR3, the full variable domain is DVKVTQSSRYLVKRTGEKVFLECVQDMDHENMFWYRQDPGLGLRLIYFSYDVKMKEKGDIPEGYSVSREKKERFSLILESASTNQTSMYLCASSSGGVTVSGANVLTFGAGSRLTVL.

The chain has TRBV5-6 and TRBJ1-6, with 8 bases fitting TRBD1. The CDR3 runs to 19 residues. Germline V gene lookup returns CDR1 SGHDT and CDR2 YYEEEE. V gave up 4 bases and J gave up 3 bases; unmatched junction bases: 15. The CDR3 region has the DNA TGTGCCAGCAGCACCTTCCGGGACAGGCAAAGTAACTATAATTCACCCCTCCACTTT. Translating gives CASSTFRDRQSNYNSPLHF.